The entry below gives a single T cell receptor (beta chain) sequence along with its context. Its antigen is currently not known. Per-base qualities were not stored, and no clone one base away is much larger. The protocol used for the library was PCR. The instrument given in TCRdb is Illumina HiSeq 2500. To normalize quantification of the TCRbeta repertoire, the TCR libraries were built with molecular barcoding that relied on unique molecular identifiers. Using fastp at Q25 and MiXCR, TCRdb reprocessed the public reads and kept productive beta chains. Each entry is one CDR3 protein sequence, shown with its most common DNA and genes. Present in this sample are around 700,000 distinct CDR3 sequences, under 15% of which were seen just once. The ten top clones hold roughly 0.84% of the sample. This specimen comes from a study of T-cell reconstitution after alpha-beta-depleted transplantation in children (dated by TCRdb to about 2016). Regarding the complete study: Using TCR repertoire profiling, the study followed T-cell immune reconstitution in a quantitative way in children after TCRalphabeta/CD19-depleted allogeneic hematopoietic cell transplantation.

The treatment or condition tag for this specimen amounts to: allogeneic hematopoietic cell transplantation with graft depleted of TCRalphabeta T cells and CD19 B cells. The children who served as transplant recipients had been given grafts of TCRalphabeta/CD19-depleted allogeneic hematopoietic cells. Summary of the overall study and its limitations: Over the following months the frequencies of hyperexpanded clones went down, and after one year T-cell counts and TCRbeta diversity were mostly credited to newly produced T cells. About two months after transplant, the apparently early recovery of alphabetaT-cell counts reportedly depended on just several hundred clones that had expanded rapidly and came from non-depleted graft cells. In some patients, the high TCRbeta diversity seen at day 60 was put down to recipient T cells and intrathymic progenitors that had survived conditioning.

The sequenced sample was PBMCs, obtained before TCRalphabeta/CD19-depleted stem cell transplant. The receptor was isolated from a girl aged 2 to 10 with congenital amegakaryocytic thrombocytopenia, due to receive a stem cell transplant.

The nucleotide sequence is TGCGCCAGCAGCCAAGAGGCAGGGGAGGGCCAGCCCCAGCATTTT. It translates to CASSQEAGEGQPQHF. Recombination linked TRBV5-1 to TRBJ1-5, with a weak D call of TRBD1 (6 bases match). From cysteine to phenylalanine, the CDR3 is 15 amino acids long. Of all the DNA, just the CDR3 is kept, 45 bases in frame from base 1. Based on the germline V gene, the CDR1 and CDR2 sequences are SGHRS and YFSETQ. Trimming removed 4 bases from V and 7 bases from J, leaving 18 bases between the germline ends. The variable domain in full, with residues beyond the CDR3 obtained from the reference TRBV5-1 and TRBJ1-5 genes, is KAGVTQTPRYLIKTRGQQVTLSCSPISGHRSVSWYQQTPGQGLQFLFEYFSETQRNKGNFPGRFSGRQFSNSRSEMNVSTLELGDSALYLCASSQEAGEGQPQHFGDGTRLSIL.